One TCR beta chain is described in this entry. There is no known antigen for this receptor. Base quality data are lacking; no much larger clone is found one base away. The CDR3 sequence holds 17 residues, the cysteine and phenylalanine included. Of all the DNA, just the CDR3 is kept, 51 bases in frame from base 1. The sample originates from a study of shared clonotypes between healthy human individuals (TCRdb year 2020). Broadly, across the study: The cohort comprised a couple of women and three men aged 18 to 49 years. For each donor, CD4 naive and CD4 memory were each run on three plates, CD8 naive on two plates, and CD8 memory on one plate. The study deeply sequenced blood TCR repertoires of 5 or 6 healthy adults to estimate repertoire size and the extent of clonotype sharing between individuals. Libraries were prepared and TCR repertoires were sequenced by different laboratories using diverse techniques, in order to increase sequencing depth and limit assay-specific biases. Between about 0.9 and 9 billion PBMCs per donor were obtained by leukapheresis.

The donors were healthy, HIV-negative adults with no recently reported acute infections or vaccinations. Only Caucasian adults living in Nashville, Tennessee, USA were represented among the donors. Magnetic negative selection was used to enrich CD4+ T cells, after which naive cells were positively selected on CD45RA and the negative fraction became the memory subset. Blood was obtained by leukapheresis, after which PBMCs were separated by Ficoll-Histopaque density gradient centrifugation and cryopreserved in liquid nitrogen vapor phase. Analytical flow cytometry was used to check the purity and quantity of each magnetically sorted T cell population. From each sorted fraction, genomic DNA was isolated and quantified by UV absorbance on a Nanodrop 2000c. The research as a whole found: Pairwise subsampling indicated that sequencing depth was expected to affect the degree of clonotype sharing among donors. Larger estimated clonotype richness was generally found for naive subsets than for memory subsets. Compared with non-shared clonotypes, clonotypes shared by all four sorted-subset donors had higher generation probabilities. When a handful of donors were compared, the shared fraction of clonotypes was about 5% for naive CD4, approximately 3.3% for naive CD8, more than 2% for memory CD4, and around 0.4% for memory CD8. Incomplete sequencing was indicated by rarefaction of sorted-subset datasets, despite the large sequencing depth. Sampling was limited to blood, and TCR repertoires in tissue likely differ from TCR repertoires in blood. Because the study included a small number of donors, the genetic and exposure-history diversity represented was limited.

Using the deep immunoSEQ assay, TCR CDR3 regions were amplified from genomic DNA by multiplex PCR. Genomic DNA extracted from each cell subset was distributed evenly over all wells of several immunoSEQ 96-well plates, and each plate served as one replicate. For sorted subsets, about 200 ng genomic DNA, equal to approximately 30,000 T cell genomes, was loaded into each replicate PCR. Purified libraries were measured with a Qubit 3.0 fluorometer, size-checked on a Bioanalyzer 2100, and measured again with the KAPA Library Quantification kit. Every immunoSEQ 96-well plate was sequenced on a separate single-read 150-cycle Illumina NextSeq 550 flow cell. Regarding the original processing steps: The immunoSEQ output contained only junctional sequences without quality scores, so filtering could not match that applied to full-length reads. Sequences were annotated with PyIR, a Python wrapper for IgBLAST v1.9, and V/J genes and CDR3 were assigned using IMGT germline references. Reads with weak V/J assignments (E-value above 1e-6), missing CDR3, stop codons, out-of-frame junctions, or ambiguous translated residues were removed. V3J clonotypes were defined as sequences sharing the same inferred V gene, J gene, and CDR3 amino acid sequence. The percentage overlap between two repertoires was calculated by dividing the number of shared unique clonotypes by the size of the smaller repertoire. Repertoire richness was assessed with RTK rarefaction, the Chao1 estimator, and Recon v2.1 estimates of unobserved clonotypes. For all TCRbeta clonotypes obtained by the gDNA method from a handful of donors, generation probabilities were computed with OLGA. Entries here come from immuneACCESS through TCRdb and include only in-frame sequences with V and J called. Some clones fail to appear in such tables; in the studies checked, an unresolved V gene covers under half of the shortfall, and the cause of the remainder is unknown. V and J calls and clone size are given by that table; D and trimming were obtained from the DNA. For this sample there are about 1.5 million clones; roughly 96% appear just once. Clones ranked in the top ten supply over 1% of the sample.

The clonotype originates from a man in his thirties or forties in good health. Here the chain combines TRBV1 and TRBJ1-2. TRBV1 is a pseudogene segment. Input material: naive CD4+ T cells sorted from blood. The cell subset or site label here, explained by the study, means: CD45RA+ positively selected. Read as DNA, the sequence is TGCACCAGCAGCCAATCAATAATAGGGATTGCGACTTATGGCTACACCTTC. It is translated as CTSSQSIIGIATYGYTF.